The 8 T cell receptor beta chains listed next were all sequenced from one sample in a study of blood T cell repertoires in COVID-19. Using immunoSEQ multiplex PCR, the repertoire was profiled, and TCRdb retains in-frame clones only, with some absent. The sample gives 300,000 to 350,000 clones, around 86% of which show up once; about 4.2% is in the top ten. The specimen sequenced was PBMCs or T cells enriched from blood (not recorded which). The receptors here all came from a middle-aged woman with acute COVID-19.

The V call is TRBV5-6, the J call TRBJ1-2, with D uncertain. The length of the CDR3 is 14 residues. From germline, CDR1 is SGHDT and CDR2 YYEEEE. V gave up 4 bases and J gave up 3 bases, with 13 bases separating them. The CDR3 region has the DNA TGTGCCAGCAGCCTGGTCGGAGAGCACTATGGCTACACCTTC. Translation gives CASSLVGEHYGYTF. Supplemented by reference TRBV5-6 and TRBJ1-2, the full variable domain reads DAGVTQSPTHLIKTRGQQVTLRCSPKSGHDTVSWYQQALGQGPQFIFQYYEEEERQRGNFPDRFSGHQFPNYSSELNVNALLLGDSALYLCASSLVGEHYGYTFGSGTRLTVV.

The chain combines TRBV6-5 with TRBJ1-4; 9 nucleotides align to TRBD1. Trimming took 7 bases from V and 8 from J; bases not matched to a gene: 8. CDR1 and CDR2 (germline): MNHEY, SVGAGI. The CDR3 loop spans 14 amino acids. The CDR3 region has the DNA TGTGCCAGCAAGACAGGGGGGGTAAGCGAAAAACTGTTTTTT. Translation gives CASKTGGVSEKLFF.

This chain uses TRBV24-1 with TRBJ1-5; tentative D call: TRBD1 (5 bases). Germline loops: CDR1 KGHDR, CDR2 SFDVKD. Deletions cut 10 bases from V and 6 bases from J, with 18 bases between. The CDR3 runs 14 residues. The CDR3 DNA reads TGTGCCACTCAGGGCGGCAGGCGGGGTCAGCCCCAGCATTTT. It translates to CATQGGRRGQPQHF.

This chain connects TRBV7-8 to TRBJ1-1, with 9 bases that match TRBD1. This CDR3 is 17 amino acids long. After removal of 0 bases from V and 5 bases from J, the junction contained 10 bases not matched to a gene. CDR1 is SGHVS, CDR2 FQNEAQ, per germline. CDR3 sequence reads: CASSLAFRGQGRTEAFF. CDR3 nucleotides: TGTGCCAGCAGCTTAGCTTTTCGGGGACAGGGTAGGACTGAAGCTTTCTTT.

This chain uses TRBV10-3 with TRBJ2-7; 9 nucleotides line up with TRBD1. This CDR3 is built from 13 residues. Germline V gene lookup returns CDR1 ENHRY and CDR2 SYGVKD. The J segment lost 1 base and the V segment lost 9 bases, leaving 4 bases of the junction unmatched. Here the CDR3 reads CAMRTGDSYEQYF. CDR3 coding DNA: TGTGCCATGCGGACAGGGGATTCCTACGAGCAGTACTTC.

The V and J genes are TRBV18 and TRBJ2-5; D perhaps matches TRBD1 (6 bases). Trimming shortened V by 6 bases and J by 3 bases, and 14 bases separated the two germline ends. The germline gives CDR1 KGHSH, CDR2 LQKENI. The CDR3 loop spans 14 amino acids. The CDR3 sequence is CASSPLTGKETQYF. CDR3 DNA sequence: TGTGCCAGCTCCCCTCTGACAGGAAAAGAGACCCAGTACTTC.

The rearrangement links TRBV27 to TRBJ2-7; D is undetermined. V lost 5 bases to trimming and J lost 3 bases, with 14 bases between them. Germline CDR1 MNHEY, CDR2 SMNVEV (reference sequence). This CDR3 comprises 14 residues. The CDR3 sequence: CASSRPELNYEQYF. CDR3 in DNA: TGTGCCAGCAGTCGTCCTGAACTAAACTACGAGCAGTACTTC.

V and J are TRBV18 and TRBJ2-3; TRBD2 agrees at 15 bases. V shed 3 bases and J 4 bases; nucleotides not matched to a gene: 11. CDR1 KGHSH and CDR2 LQKENI come from the germline V gene. CDR3 length: 19 residues. The CDR3 bases are TGTGCCAGCTCACCTACTATTGGGACTAGCGGGAGGTCGGCAGATACGCAGTATTTT. Translating gives CASSPTIGTSGRSADTQYF. Complete variable domain (other parts from reference TRBV18 and TRBJ2-3): NAGVMQNPRHLVRRRGQEARLRCSPMKGHSHVYWYRQLPEEGLKFMVYLQKENIIDESGMPKERFSAEFPKEGPSILRIQQVVRGDSAAYFCASSPTIGTSGRSADTQYFGPGTRLTVL.